Sequencing of this T cell receptor (beta chain) was carried out in a study of T cells after yellow fever vaccination. Trimming left V 4 bases short and J 5 bases short, with 9 bases between. Germline CDR1 is ENHRY and CDR2 is SYGVKD. The CDR3 consists of 13 residues. Whole-study findings and limits: A weaker but faster secondary response was observed, peaking on day 5 versus 15. Reappearance after the booster was observed for most primary-vaccination clones (more than 95% CD4, less than 90% CD8).

Production of TCR cDNA was by 5'RACE template switching, which also added a universal primer site and UMIs. TCRdb analysed the 5' RACE reads with MiXCR anew, one entry per CDR3 protein. The data hold roughly 500,000 distinct CDR3 sequences, with less than 20% observed a single time. Regarding this clonotype: What it binds is not known.

This sequence was found in a man younger than 45 who received the YFV17D yellow fever vaccine. The source material was PBMCs, sampled 15 days after the yellow fever booster vaccination. The genes are TRBV10-3 and TRBJ2-1; D remains unclear. CDR3 amino acids: CAISGARDNEQFF. In DNA, the CDR3 is TGTGCCATCAGTGGCGCCCGGGACAATGAGCAGTTCTTC.